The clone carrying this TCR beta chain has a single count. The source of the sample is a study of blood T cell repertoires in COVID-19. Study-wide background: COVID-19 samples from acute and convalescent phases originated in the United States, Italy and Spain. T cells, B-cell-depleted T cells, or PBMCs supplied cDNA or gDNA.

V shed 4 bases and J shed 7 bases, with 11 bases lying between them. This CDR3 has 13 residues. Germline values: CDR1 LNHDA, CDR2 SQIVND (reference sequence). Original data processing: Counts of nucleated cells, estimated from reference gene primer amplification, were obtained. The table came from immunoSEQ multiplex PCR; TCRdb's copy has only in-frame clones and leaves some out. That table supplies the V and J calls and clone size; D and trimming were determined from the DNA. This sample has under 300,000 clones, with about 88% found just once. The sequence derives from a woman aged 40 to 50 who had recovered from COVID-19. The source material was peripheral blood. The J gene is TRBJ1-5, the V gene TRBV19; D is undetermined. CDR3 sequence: CASSNQAQQPQHF. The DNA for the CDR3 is TGTGCCAGTAGTAATCAGGCCCAACAGCCCCAGCATTTT.